This T cell receptor (beta chain) comes out of a study of cytomegalovirus exposure and HLA in healthy donors. The study's findings and limits: Cytomegalovirus-associated TCR beta chains were listed, numbering roughly 150.

Assay: immunoSEQ multiplex PCR; the TCRdb copy retains only in-frame clones and omits some. The sample consists of 200,000 or so clones, around 83% of them appearing once. Regarding this clone: Its target is unknown.

V was trimmed by 5 bases and J by 0 bases, leaving 11 bases between them. The CDR3 is 15 residues long. In germline, CDR1 is SEHNR, CDR2 FQNEAQ (reference sequence). Separation from the approximately 710-subject first cohort characterized the 120-subject validation cohort, to which the donors belonged. This chain joins TRBV7-9 and TRBJ2-1, with D possibly being TRBD2 (6 bases). The sequenced material came from PBMCs. This clonotype was sampled from a woman in her 30s in good health and CMV-seropositive. The CDR3 sequence is CASSPSGYSYNEQFF. CDR3 coding DNA: TGTGCCAGCAGCCCCAGCGGGTACTCCTACAATGAGCAGTTCTTC.